Shown below are 9 T cell receptor beta chains from a single sample sequenced in a study of T cell responses to AZD1222 COVID-19 vaccine. Clones were read by immunoSEQ multiplex PCR, and TCRdb kept only the in-frame ones, dropping some. Of around 72,000 clones listed, roughly four fifths are singletons. This specimen consisted of peripheral blood, obtained on day 0 of AZD1222 vaccination. These receptors all stem from an adult in good health.

This chain joins TRBV12-3 or TRBV12-4 and TRBJ1-1; D is unclear. V lost 5 bases and J lost 0, with 7 bases in between. The CDR3 is made up of 13 amino acids. CDR3: CASSTVMNTEAFF. DNA for the CDR3: TGTGCCAGCAGTACGGTGATGAACACTGAAGCTTTCTTT.

This sequence joins TRBV5-1 and TRBJ1-1; D is unresolved. Per germline, CDR1 SGHRS and CDR2 YFSETQ. V shed 3 bases and J shed 4 bases, with 4 bases lying between them. This CDR3 is built from 11 residues. The chain's CDR3 is CASSWGTEAFF. The CDR3 DNA sequence: TGCGCCAGCAGCTGGGGCACTGAAGCTTTCTTT.

In DNA form, the CDR3 reads TGTGCCAGCAGCCCGACCGGGACAGCGCGCGAGCAGTACTTC. It codes for CASSPTGTAREQYF. J is TRBJ2-7 and V is TRBV5-4, with 7 bases matching TRBD1. V shed 4 bases and J 6 bases; nucleotides not matched to a gene: 10. Germline CDR1 and CDR2: SGHNT and YYREEE (reference sequence). The CDR3 is 14 residues long.

In nucleotides, the CDR3 is TGTGCCAGCCAGTTATCGGCAGGGGCCTACGAGCAGTACTTC. Translated, it gives CASQLSAGAYEQYF. The chain combines TRBV5-6 with TRBJ2-7, with D tentatively TRBD1 (6 bases). The CDR3 is 14 amino acids. Trimming shortened V by 7 bases and J by 2 bases, and 16 bases separated the two germline ends. Germline CDR1 SGHDT, CDR2 YYEEEE.

This chain joins TRBV6-4 and TRBJ2-7; D ambiguous. V was clipped by 7 bases and J by 0 bases, with 4 bases between them. The CDR3 consists of 11 residues. CDR1 is MRHNA and CDR2 is SNTAGT in the germline V gene. CDR3 protein: CASTRSYEQYF. The CDR3 nucleotides are TGTGCCAGCACTCGCTCCTACGAGCAGTACTTC.

The rearrangement links TRBV6-5 to TRBJ1-6; maybe TRBD1 (5 bases). This CDR3 is 13 amino acids long. The V end was cut by 0 bases, the J end by 9 bases, with 6 bases between. Germline CDR1 MNHEY, CDR2 SVGAGI. The CDR3 is CASSYSTASPLHF. CDR3 nucleotide sequence: TGTGCCAGCAGTTACTCGACAGCTTCACCCCTCCACTTT.

This rearrangement joins TRBV5-4 to TRBJ2-7, with a possible D match to TRBD2 (7 bases). The CDR3 covers 14 residues. Trimming took off 3 bases at V and 7 bases at J, with 17 bases between the two ends. Germline assignment: CDR1 SGHNT and CDR2 YYREEE (reference sequence). The CDR3 protein is CASSYHGGGREQYF. The CDR3 bases are TGTGCCAGCAGCTACCATGGGGGGGGGCGAGAGCAGTACTTC.

This clone appeared once. The genes are TRBV3-1 (or the pseudogene TRBV3-2) and TRBJ2-2, with unresolved D. This CDR3 has 14 amino acids. The V and J ends lost 2 bases and 4 bases respectively, with 8 bases between them. CDR1 LGHDT and CDR2 YNNKEL come from the germline V gene (reference sequence). Written as DNA, the CDR3 is TGTGCCAGCAGCCAAAGGTGGCTCACCGGGGAGCTGTTTTTT. Amino acids: CASSQRWLTGELFF.

The chain links TRBV6-6 to TRBJ2-3; 9 bases fit TRBD1. The V gene's germline CDR1 is MNHNY and CDR2 SVGAGI (reference sequence). This CDR3 contains 15 residues. With V trimmed by 2 bases and J by 3 bases, 3 bases remained unmatched. The CDR3 here is CASSYGTGTTDTQYF. CDR3 DNA sequence: TGTGCCAGCAGTTACGGGACAGGGACAACAGATACGCAGTATTTT.